Included here is one TCR beta chain sequence, with context. Its antigen is unknown. These data come from a study of human CD8 memory T cell subsets. Study-level points and caveats: Similar levels of high diversity, measured as normalized Shannon-Wiener diversity, were found in stem-like memory and precursor exhausted T cells, which was not the case for effector memory cells.

From buffy coats of healthy donors, the PBMC were obtained. Magnetic separation of the negative type served to enrich total CD8+ T cells. Germline CDR1 reads MGHRA; CDR2 reads YSYEKL. This CDR3 spans 16 amino acids. Investigators built TCR beta libraries using UMI-labeled 5' RACE. Reprocessing the 5' RACE reads, TCRdb reports a single entry for every CDR3 protein and omits DNA. Found here are about 10,000 distinct CDR3 sequences; the top ten clones hold 20%. The TCR comes from a human donor in good health. The rearrangement joins TRBV4-1 to TRBJ2-7; the D gene TCRdb calls, TRBD2, cannot be checked with no DNA. Sequences were obtained from CD8+ T cells from PBMCs. CDR3 in amino acids: CASSQHTGTSSYEQYF.